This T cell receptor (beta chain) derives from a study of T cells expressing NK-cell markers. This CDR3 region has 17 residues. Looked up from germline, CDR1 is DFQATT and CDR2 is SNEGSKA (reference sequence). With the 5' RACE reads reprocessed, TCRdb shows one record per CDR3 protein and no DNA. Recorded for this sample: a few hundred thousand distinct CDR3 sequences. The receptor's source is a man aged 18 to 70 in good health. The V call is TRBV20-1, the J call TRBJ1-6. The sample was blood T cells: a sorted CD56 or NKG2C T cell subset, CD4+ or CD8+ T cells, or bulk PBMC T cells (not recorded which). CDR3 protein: CSATRRGVADNNSPLHF.